These 30 T cell receptor beta chains share one sample of origin, sequenced in a study of cytomegalovirus exposure and HLA in healthy donors. 13 Jbeta primers and 60 Vbeta primers were used for the PCR. Only in-frame clones appear in the TCRdb table, and some are missing; sequencing was by immunoSEQ multiplex PCR. This table holds around 110,000 clones, 50% to 65% found once. Input material: PBMCs. The receptors derive from a woman in her thirties or forties in good health and CMV-seropositive.

The rearrangement uses TRBV4-1 and TRBJ2-7, with no clear D. The CDR3 has 13 amino acids. The germline V gene has CDR1 MGHRA and CDR2 YSYEKL. Trimming took 4 bases from V and 4 from J, leaving 11 bases between them. The CDR3 here is CASSPGRGYEQYF. CDR3 DNA: TGCGCCAGCAGCCCCGGTCGAGGTTACGAGCAGTACTTC.

The rearrangement uses TRBV19 and TRBJ2-1; TRBD2 matches 15 bases. V dropped 4 bases and J dropped 4; count of bases not matched to a gene: 5. The germline gives CDR1 LNHDA, CDR2 SQIVND (reference sequence). The CDR3 has 17 amino acids. The CDR3 is CASSRAGLAGGYNEQFF. CDR3 nucleotides: TGTGCCAGTAGTAGAGCGGGACTAGCGGGAGGATACAATGAGCAGTTCTTC.

This clone has only a few counts. The CDR3 spells CASSLETGTNEKLFF. Here the CDR3 DNA reads TGTGCCAGCAGTTTAGAGACAGGGACTAATGAAAAACTGTTTTTT. V gene TRBV27 combines with J gene TRBJ1-4; 7 bases map to TRBD1. V lost 2 bases, J lost 2 bases, and 2 bases stayed unmatched. Looked up from germline, CDR1 is MNHEY and CDR2 is SMNVEV (reference sequence). The CDR3 has 15 amino acids.

This clone was detected a few times. V and J are TRBV2 and TRBJ1-1; 9 bases match TRBD1. Unmatched junction bases numbered 5, after V lost 8 bases and J lost 1 base. The CDR3 length is 14 residues. Looked up from germline, CDR1 is SNHLY and CDR2 is FYNNEI. The CDR3: CASVTGQGNTEAFF. In DNA form, the CDR3 reads TGTGCCAGCGTGACGGGACAGGGGAACACTGAAGCTTTCTTT. The full variable domain, with the rest looked up from reference TRBV2 and TRBJ1-1, is EPEVTQTPSHQVTQMGQEVILRCVPISNHLYFYWYRQILGQKVEFLVSFYNNEISEKSEIFDDQFSVERPDGSNFTLKIRSTKLEDSAMYFCASVTGQGNTEAFFGQGTRLTVV.

The chain links TRBV2 to TRBJ2-2; D gene unclear. The CDR3 sequence is 14 residues long. Germline V gene sequence: CDR1 SNHLY, CDR2 FYNNEI. The V gene lost 2 bases and the J gene lost 5 bases, with 9 bases spanning the gap. The CDR3 sequence: CASSELTPTGELFF. The CDR3 region has the DNA TGTGCCAGCAGTGAATTGACACCGACCGGGGAGCTGTTTTTT.

The rearrangement joins TRBV7-9 to TRBJ1-2; D is perhaps TRBD1 (6 bases). V was trimmed by 11 bases and J by 6 bases, leaving 13 bases between them. This CDR3 contains 11 residues. Germline CDR1 SEHNR, CDR2 FQNEAQ (reference sequence). CDR3 sequence (DNA): TGTGCCGCTACAGGGAACGATGGCTACACCTTC. It translates to CAATGNDGYTF.

V is TRBV11-2 and J is TRBJ2-2, with TRBD2 identical over 9 bases. CDR3 length equals 17 residues. V was clipped by 4 bases and J by 5 bases; unmatched bases: 11. The germline gives CDR1 SGHAT, CDR2 FQNNGV. CDR3 residues: CASSWAHSGRGTGELFF. The CDR3, as DNA: TGTGCCAGCAGCTGGGCCCATAGCGGGAGAGGGACCGGGGAGCTGTTTTTT.

This clone was recorded a few times. The V call is TRBV5-6, the J call TRBJ2-2, with a tentative D call TRBD1 (5 bases). This CDR3 contains 12 residues. Germline V CDR1 and CDR2: SGHDT, YYEEEE. The ends were cut back, 4 bases at V and 7 bases at J, with 8 bases in the middle. The CDR3: CASSRTIGELFF. The DNA of the CDR3 is TGTGCCAGCAGCCGGACAATCGGGGAGCTGTTTTTT.

The V call is TRBV5-1, the J call TRBJ1-4; TRBD1 agrees at 7 bases. The germline V gene has CDR1 SGHRS and CDR2 YFSETQ. The CDR3 contains 15 residues. V gave up 1 base and J gave up 7 bases; unmatched junction bases: 7. CDR3 nucleotides: TGCGCCAGCAGCTTGACGGCAGGGGGTAGTGAAAAACTGTTTTTT. It is translated as CASSLTAGGSEKLFF.

This chain uses TRBV10-3 with TRBJ1-5; tentatively, D is TRBD1 (6 bases). The CDR3 has 14 residues. In germline, CDR1 is ENHRY, CDR2 SYGVKD. The V and J ends lost 11 bases and 4 bases respectively, with 18 bases between them. The chain's CDR3 is CAVAQGGENQPQHF. The CDR3 bases are TGTGCCGTTGCACAGGGAGGGGAGAATCAGCCCCAGCATTTT.

This clone came up a few times. The chain uses TRBV12-5 and TRBJ2-2; 10 nucleotides match TRBD2. Germline CDR1 LGHNT, CDR2 FRNRAP. The CDR3 runs 17 residues. V lost 0 bases and J lost 11; bases outside the gene matches: 12. The chain's CDR3 is CASGLVAIGTSDGELFF. Written as DNA, the CDR3 is TGTGCTAGTGGTTTGGTAGCCATCGGGACTAGCGACGGAGAGCTGTTTTTT.

This clone was counted only a few times. The chain is built from TRBV4-3 and TRBJ1-2; 8 bases agree with TRBD1. Germline trimming cut 0 bases from V and 6 bases from J; bases unmatched to any gene: 9. This CDR3 contains 16 residues. The germline CDR1 and CDR2 sequences are LGHNA and YSLEER. CDR3 residues: CASSQDQSRGLHGYTF. DNA of the CDR3: TGCGCCAGCAGCCAAGATCAGAGCAGGGGGCTTCATGGCTACACCTTC.

The chain has TRBV19 and TRBJ1-1; D not certain. The V gene lost 5 bases and the J gene lost 8 bases, with 9 bases spanning the gap. The CDR3 has 11 amino acids. Germline CDR1 LNHDA, CDR2 SQIVND (reference sequence). CDR3 DNA: TGTGCCAGTAGTCGCGGCACCGAAGCTTTCTTT. Translating it yields CASSRGTEAFF.

This clone has just one count. V gene TRBV10-2 combines with J gene TRBJ2-7; D unresolved. The CDR3 loop spans 12 amino acids. V lost 5 bases and J lost 3, with 8 bases in between. Germline assignment: CDR1 WSHSY and CDR2 SAAADI. In nucleotides, the CDR3 is TGCGCCAGCAGTCAACAGAACTACGAGCAGTACTTC. As protein: CASSQQNYEQYF.

The chain carries TRBV27 and TRBJ2-3; TRBD2 matches 8 bases. Germline V gene sequence: CDR1 MNHEY, CDR2 SMNVEV (reference sequence). The CDR3 has 17 amino acids. The trim removed 2 bases at V and 2 bases at J, leaving 9 bases unmatched. The CDR3 reads CASSLDVGRGITDTQYF. CDR3 in DNA: TGTGCCAGCAGTTTAGATGTCGGGAGGGGAATCACAGATACGCAGTATTTT.

In its sample, this clone was seen a few times. The rearrangement joins TRBV7-9 to TRBJ1-6; TRBD1 aligns across 7 bases. Germline values: CDR1 SEHNR, CDR2 FQNEAQ (reference sequence). The CDR3 is made up of 15 amino acids. V shed 5 bases and J 9 bases; nucleotides not matched to a gene: 10. CDR3 coding DNA: TGTGCCAGCAGCATAAGGGACAGCCCCAGTTCACCCCTCCACTTT. This translates into CASSIRDSPSSPLHF. The full variable domain, its missing parts supplied by reference TRBV7-9 and TRBJ1-6, is DTGVSQNPRHKITKRGQNVTFRCDPISEHNRLYWYRQTLGQGPEFLTYFQNEAQLEKSRLLSDRFSAERPKGSFSTLEIQRTEQGDSAMYLCASSIRDSPSSPLHFGNGTRLTVT.

J is TRBJ1-2 and V is TRBV27; the D gene is possibly TRBD1 (5 bases). CDR1 MNHEY and CDR2 SMNVEV come from the germline V gene (reference sequence). The CDR3 totals 14 residues. The ends were cut back, 6 bases at V and 0 bases at J, with 11 bases in the middle. Here the CDR3 reads CASSLTAANYGYTF. CDR3 sequence (DNA): TGTGCCAGCAGCTTGACAGCTGCTAACTATGGCTACACCTTC.

This chain joins TRBV19 and TRBJ1-5; TRBD1 matches 8 bases. V dropped 6 bases and J dropped 4; count of bases not matched to a gene: 5. Germline V CDR1 and CDR2: LNHDA, SQIVND (reference sequence). The CDR3 spans 14 residues. This CDR3 reads CASSQGARNQPQHF. CDR3 nucleotide sequence: TGTGCCAGTAGCCAGGGGGCTCGAAATCAGCCCCAGCATTTT. Full variable domain (remainder filled in from reference TRBV19 and TRBJ1-5): DGGITQSPKYLFRKEGQNVTLSCEQNLNHDAMYWYRQDPGQGLRLIYYSQIVNDFQKGDIAEGYSVSREKKESFPLTVTSAQKNPTAFYLCASSQGARNQPQHFGDGTRLSIL.

This sequence joins TRBV18 and TRBJ2-2; 12 bases align to TRBD1. J gave up 10 bases and V 4 bases, and 7 bases lay outside the gene matches. Looked up from germline, CDR1 is KGHSH and CDR2 is LQKENI. This CDR3 has 15 amino acids. The CDR3 protein is CASSRDRGLSVELFF. Written as DNA, the CDR3 is TGTGCCAGCTCACGGGACAGGGGGCTGTCAGTGGAGCTGTTTTTT.

This chain links TRBV2 with TRBJ1-3; maybe TRBD1 (5 bases). This CDR3 has 17 amino acids. Trimming left V 3 bases short and J 1 base short, with 16 bases between. Germline loops: CDR1 SNHLY, CDR2 FYNNEI. The CDR3 sequence: CASSDHPGGESGNTIYF. DNA for the CDR3: TGTGCCAGCAGTGATCACCCGGGGGGTGAGTCTGGAAACACCATATATTTT.

The chain links TRBV29-1 to TRBJ2-5, with D possibly being TRBD2 (6 bases). Germline V gives CDR1 SQVTM, CDR2 ANQGSEA. The CDR3 is made up of 15 amino acids. Trimming removed 5 bases from V and 4 bases from J, with 20 bases in between. CDR3 residues: CSVIPGLQAPETQYF. In DNA form, the CDR3 reads TGCAGCGTTATTCCGGGACTTCAAGCCCCAGAGACCCAGTACTTC.

V and J are TRBV28 and TRBJ2-6; possible D gene TRBD2, 6 bases. The CDR3 has 17 amino acids. Germline CDR1 and CDR2: MDHEN and SYDVKM. Trimming cost V 4 bases and J 2 bases, with 15 bases left between them. The CDR3 loop reads CASSSLEEGAGANVLTF. In nucleotides, the CDR3 is TGTGCCAGCAGTTCCCTGGAGGAGGGAGCTGGGGCCAACGTCCTGACTTTC.

The chain has TRBV25-1 and TRBJ2-2; D not resolved. With 7 bases removed from V and 5 bases from J, the gap between germline ends came to 8 bases. CDR3 length equals 12 residues. The germline V gene encodes CDR1 MGHDK and CDR2 SYGVNS. The CDR3 is CASTQDTGELFF. CDR3 coding DNA: TGTGCCAGCACACAAGATACCGGGGAGCTGTTTTTT. The whole variable domain, remainder taken from reference TRBV25-1 and TRBJ2-2, is EADIYQTPRYLVIGTGKKITLECSQTMGHDKMYWYQQDPGMELHLIHYSYGVNSTEKGDLSSESTVSRIRTEHFPLTLESARPSHTSQYLCASTQDTGELFFGEGSRLTVL.

CDR3 nucleotide sequence: TGTGCCACCGAGCCGGGGAATGAGCAGTTCTTC. It encodes CATEPGNEQFF. V gene TRBV28 combines with J gene TRBJ2-1, with D possibly TRBD2 on 5 matching bases. CDR1 and CDR2 from the germline V gene are MDHEN and SYDVKM. The CDR3 is 11 residues long. Trimming took off 10 bases at V and 7 bases at J, with 11 bases between the two ends.

The chain combines TRBV29-1 with TRBJ2-1; D gene uncertain. V lost 2 bases to trimming and J lost 0 bases, with 8 bases between them. CDR3 size: 14 residues. Germline V gene sequence: CDR1 SQVTM, CDR2 ANQGSEA. The CDR3: CSVESESSYNEQFF. The DNA of the CDR3 is TGCAGCGTTGAATCCGAGAGCTCCTACAATGAGCAGTTCTTC.

V and J are TRBV4-1 and TRBJ2-3; TRBD2 aligns across 8 bases. This CDR3 comprises 15 residues. V shed 4 bases, J shed 6 bases, and the junction held 9 bases outside the gene matches. Germline lookup yields CDR1 MGHRA and CDR2 YSYEKL. The CDR3 reads CASSPLAGTRDTQYF. The CDR3 bases are TGCGCCAGCAGCCCATTAGCGGGAACCAGGGATACGCAGTATTTT.

This clone was found once. The V call is TRBV7-3, the J call TRBJ2-1; D might be TRBD2 (5 bases). Germline loops: CDR1 SGHTA, CDR2 FQGTGA. This CDR3 is 13 amino acids long. V lost 5 bases, J lost 7 bases, and 12 bases lay in between. CDR3 sequence (DNA): TGTGCCAGCAGCGTCTTAGCGCGTAATGAGCAGTTCTTC. It encodes CASSVLARNEQFF.

The chain couples TRBV11-2 to TRBJ1-1; D call uncertain. The CDR3 is made up of 16 amino acids. Germline CDR1 and CDR2: SGHAT and FQNNGV. V dropped 0 bases and J dropped 5 bases, with 16 bases sitting between them. CDR3: CASSLDLGVAVTEAFF. The CDR3, as DNA: TGTGCCAGCAGCTTAGATCTCGGGGTCGCCGTTACTGAAGCTTTCTTT.

The J gene is TRBJ1-1, the V gene TRBV7-2; maybe TRBD1 (6 bases). The CDR3 is 14 amino acids. Germline CDR1 and CDR2: SGHTA and FQGNSA. The ends were cut back, 5 bases at V and 2 bases at J, with 12 bases in the middle. CDR3 DNA sequence: TGTGCCAGCAGCACCCGCAGGGGTAACACTGAAGCTTTCTTT. Protein sequence: CASSTRRGNTEAFF.

The chain has TRBV7-2 and TRBJ2-7, with 7 bases that match TRBD1. The ends lost 4 bases at V and 6 bases at J; junction bases unmatched: 12. The V gene's germline CDR1 is SGHTA and CDR2 FQGNSA. The CDR3 has 15 residues. CDR3 sequence reads: CASSSTGAEGLEQYF. DNA of the CDR3: TGTGCCAGCAGCTCCACAGGGGCTGAGGGCCTCGAGCAGTACTTC.